This T cell receptor beta chain was observed in a study of molecular identifiers for immune sequencing clone quantification. This clonotype came up a few times. Bulk TCR library preparation followed previously described methods with listed TCR primers. TCRdb independently ran MiXCR on the PCR reads; one entry per CDR3 protein. There are about 630,000 distinct CDR3 sequences in the sample; 25% occur only once, and about 0.84% lies in the top ten. Germline V lookup: CDR1 PRHDT, CDR2 FYEKMQ (reference sequence). V lost 3 bases, J lost 5 bases, and 10 bases lay in between. The CDR3 consists of 13 residues.

The TCR comes from a human donor in good health. Some libraries in this study had Jurkat cell RNA spiked in. The sequenced sample was naive CD8+ T cells from blood, with Jurkat cell RNA spiked in. As for subset: FACS-sorted CD8+CD4-CCR7+CD45RA+ naive T cells. The chain recombines TRBV13 with TRBJ2-5; D might be TRBD2 (5 bases). Here the CDR3 reads CASSFGSRETQYF. The DNA of the CDR3 is TGTGCCAGCAGCTTTGGGAGCCGGGAGACCCAGTACTTC.